What follows is one T cell receptor beta chain and its context. Its antigen is not identified. Produced via immunoSEQ multiplex PCR; TCRdb's table is partial and in-frame only. The sample has 55,000 to 75,000 clones, almost 97% seen once. This CDR3 has 15 residues. The germline gives CDR1 SGHTA, CDR2 FQGNSA. J gave up 1 base and V 3 bases, and 5 bases lay outside the gene matches. The data stem from a study of cytomegalovirus exposure and HLA in healthy donors. Study-level findings and limits: Through in vitro validation, a few CMV-associated chains were shown to be specific for CMV antigens. Most TCRs appeared rarely, but some public TCRs recurred in many donors.

The receptor's source is a woman aged 18 to 35 in good health and CMV-seronegative. J is TRBJ2-7 and V is TRBV7-2; 8 bases are shared with TRBD2. The source material was PBMCs. CDR3 amino acids: CASSLGSSGSYEQYF. The DNA for the CDR3 is TGTGCCAGCAGCTTGGGTTCTAGCGGGTCCTACGAGCAGTACTTC.